This T cell receptor beta chain was sequenced in a study of blood T cell repertoires in COVID-19. Study summary: The United States, Italy and Spain were the sources of the acute and convalescent COVID-19 samples.

Germline V CDR1 and CDR2: SGHRS, YFSETQ. The CDR3 extends over 17 amino acids. Trimming removed 3 bases from V and 2 bases from J; junction bases left unmatched: 11. Clones were read by immunoSEQ multiplex PCR, and TCRdb kept only the in-frame ones, dropping some. The data contain around 190,000 clones, about 88% of them seen just once; the ten biggest clones take up around 23%. Sample: PBMCs or T cells enriched from blood (not recorded which). The chain combines TRBV5-1 with TRBJ1-3, with TRBD1 identical over 7 bases. The sequence came from a woman between 40 and 50 years old in a cohort exposed to, infected with or recovered from COVID-19 (not recorded which). The CDR3: CASSWRPEGAAGNTIYF. The DNA for the CDR3 is TGCGCCAGCAGCTGGAGGCCTGAGGGGGCTGCTGGAAACACCATATATTTT.